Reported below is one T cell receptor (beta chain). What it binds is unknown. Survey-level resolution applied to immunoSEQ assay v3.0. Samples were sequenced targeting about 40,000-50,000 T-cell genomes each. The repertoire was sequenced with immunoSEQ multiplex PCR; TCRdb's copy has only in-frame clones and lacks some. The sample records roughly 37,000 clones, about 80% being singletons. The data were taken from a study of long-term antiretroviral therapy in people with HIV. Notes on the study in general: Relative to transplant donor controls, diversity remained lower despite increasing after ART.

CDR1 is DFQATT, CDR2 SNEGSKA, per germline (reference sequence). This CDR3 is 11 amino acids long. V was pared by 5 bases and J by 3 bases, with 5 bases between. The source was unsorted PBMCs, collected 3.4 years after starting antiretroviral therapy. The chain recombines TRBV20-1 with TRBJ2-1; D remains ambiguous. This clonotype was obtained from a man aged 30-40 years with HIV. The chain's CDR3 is CSAPDYNEQFF. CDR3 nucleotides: TGCAGTGCTCCGGACTACAATGAGCAGTTCTTC.